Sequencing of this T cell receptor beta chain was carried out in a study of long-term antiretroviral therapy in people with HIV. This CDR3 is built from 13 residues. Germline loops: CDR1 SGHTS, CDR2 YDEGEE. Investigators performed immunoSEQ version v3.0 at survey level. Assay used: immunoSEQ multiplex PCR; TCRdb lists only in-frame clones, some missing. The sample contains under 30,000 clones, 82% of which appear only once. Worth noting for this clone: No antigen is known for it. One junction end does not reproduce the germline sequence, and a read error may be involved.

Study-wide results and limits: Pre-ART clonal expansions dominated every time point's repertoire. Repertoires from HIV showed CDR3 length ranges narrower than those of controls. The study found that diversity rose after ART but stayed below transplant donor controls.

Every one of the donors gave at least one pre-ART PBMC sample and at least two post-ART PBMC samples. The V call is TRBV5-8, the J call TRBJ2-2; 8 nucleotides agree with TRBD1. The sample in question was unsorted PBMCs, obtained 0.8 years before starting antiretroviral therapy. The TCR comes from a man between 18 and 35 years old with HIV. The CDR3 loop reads CAGRGPDTGELFF. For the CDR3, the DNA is TGTGCCGGCAGGGGGCCGGACACCGGGGAGCTGTTTTTT.